This TCR beta chain stems from a study of OX40 agonist ivuxolimab in advanced cancers. For the study at large: People who had prior anti-PD-1, anti-PD-L1 or anti-CTLA-4 therapy could take part, and 40% had some.

This CDR3 is built from 14 residues. CDR1 SGHRS and CDR2 YFSETQ come from the germline V gene. Between the trimmed V and J ends, which lost 2 bases and 2 bases, there was a span of 11 bases. Only in-frame clones appear in the TCRdb table, and some are missing; sequencing was by immunoSEQ multiplex PCR. The table records fewer than 100,000 clones, roughly 84% of them present only once. J is TRBJ2-7 and V is TRBV5-1; D is perhaps TRBD1 (5 bases). The receptor comes from an adult with an advanced solid tumor such as melanoma, head and neck, liver or kidney cancer. Source: CD4+ or CD8+ T cells sorted from blood, taken in a trial of the OX40 agonist ivuxolimab. The CDR3 DNA reads as TGCGCCAGCAGCTTTGACAGCCTCCCCTACGAGCAGTACTTC. Translated: CASSFDSLPYEQYF.